The rows below give T cell receptor beta chains drawn from one sample of a study of response to subunit inactivated influenza vaccine. TCRdb fed the RT-PCR reads into MiXCR, producing one record per CDR3 protein. Of about 180,000 distinct CDR3 sequences listed, nearly 9.5% are singletons. The material was non-naive T cells sorted from PBMCs, obtained on the day of vaccination. Receptors originate from a middle-aged man who received an inactivated influenza vaccine. The CDR3 runs from the conserved cysteine through the conserved F or W. D genes are given only for firm matches. Only some rows state a clone size, as once, few, many or a class for expanded clones.

>TRBJ2-1|TRBV2|NA|many
CASSYTPQQFF
TGTGCCAGCAGTTATACCCCGCAGCAGTTCTTC
>TRBJ1-5|TRBV20-1|NA|few
CSARDGGRAQNQPQHF
TGCAGTGCTAGAGACGGCGGACGCGCCCAAAATCAGCCCCAGCATTTT
>TRBJ1-1|TRBV5-1|NA|few
CASSLTGSNTEAFF
TGCGCCAGCAGCTTGACAGGTTCTAACACTGAAGCTTTCTTT
>TRBJ1-1|TRBV20-1|NA|few
CSAGRNTEAFF
TGCAGTGCGGGACGGAACACTGAAGCTTTCTTT
>TRBJ1-1|TRBV2|NA|NA
CASSDRVDTEAFF
TGTGCCAGCAGTGATAGGGTGGACACTGAAGCTTTCTTT
>TRBJ1-2|TRBV12-3/TRBV12-4|TRBD1|few
CASTTGQGHGYTF
TGTGCCAGCACCACGGGACAGGGCCATGGCTACACCTTC
>TRBJ2-5|TRBV18|NA|once
CASSQRGRNQENQYF
TGTGCCAGCTCCCAAAGGGGACGGAACCAAGAGAACCAGTACTTC
>TRBJ2-5|TRBV18|NA|NA
CASSPQGVETQYF
TGTGCCAGCTCACCACAGGGGGTGGAGACCCAGTACTTC
>TRBJ1-4|TRBV20-1|NA|few
CSARDLLATNEKLFF
TGCAGTGCTAGAGATCTTCTTGCAACTAATGAAAAACTGTTTTTT
>TRBJ2-5|TRBV28|NA|NA
CASSLVAGGPIQETQYF
TGTGCCAGCAGTTTAGTAGCCGGAGGACCGATCCAAGAGACCCAGTACTTC
>TRBJ1-3|TRBV7-2|NA|many
CASRTGISGNTIYF
TGTGCCAGCAGAACGGGGATATCCGGAAACACCATATATTTT
>TRBJ1-2|TRBV28|NA|NA
CASSPPVRGDGYTF
TGTGCCAGCAGTCCTCCTGTCCGGGGGGATGGCTACACCTTC
>TRBJ1-2|TRBV6-5|NA|NA
CASSYSHTYGYTF
TGTGCCAGCAGTTACTCCCACACCTATGGCTACACCTTC
>TRBJ1-2|TRBV27|TRBD1|few
CASSPDRVHGYTF
TGTGCCAGCAGTCCGGACAGGGTTCATGGCTACACCTTC
>TRBJ1-2|TRBV3-1|NA|few
CASSQVGTGTNYGYTF
TGTGCCAGCAGCCAAGTGGGAACGGGGACTAACTATGGCTACACCTTC
>TRBJ2-5|TRBV5-8|NA|many
CASSFGQYETQYF
TGTGCCAGCAGCTTCGGGCAGTACGAGACCCAGTACTTC
>TRBJ1-4|TRBV3-1|NA|few
CASSLLGRELFF
TGTGCCAGCAGCCTCCTGGGTAGGGAACTGTTTTTT
>TRBJ2-4|TRBV20-1|NA|many
CSATRSQSAKNIQYF
TGCAGTGCTACCCGTTCCCAATCGGCCAAAAACATTCAGTACTTC
>TRBJ1-2|TRBV20-1|NA|few
CSARDRGIGYGYTF
TGCAGTGCTAGAGATCGAGGGATAGGGTATGGCTACACCTTC
>TRBJ1-1|TRBV4-1|TRBD1|few
CASSQPGPTGKNTEAFF
TGCGCCAGCAGCCAACCCGGACCGACAGGGAAGAACACTGAAGCTTTCTTT
>TRBJ2-1|TRBV30|NA|NA
CAWRRRSGGNEQFF
TGTGCCTGGAGGCGGAGGTCCGGAGGCAATGAGCAGTTCTTC
>TRBJ2-1|TRBV11-1|TRBD2|few
CASSLPSGSGGNEQFF
TGTGCCAGCAGCCTCCCGAGCGGGAGCGGGGGCAATGAGCAGTTCTTC
>TRBJ2-1|TRBV7-2|TRBD1|few
CASRSGTGRSDEQFF
TGTGCCAGCAGATCCGGGACAGGCCGTTCGGATGAGCAGTTCTTC
>TRBJ2-7|TRBV7-6|NA|few
CASSLDQGSEQYF
TGTGCCAGCAGCTTAGATCAGGGGAGCGAGCAGTACTTC
>TRBJ1-5|TRBV20-1|NA|few
CSATLSTGFRQPQHF
TGCAGTGCTACCCTCAGTACGGGGTTTAGACAGCCCCAGCATTTT
>TRBJ2-1|TRBV28|TRBD2|NA
CASSLVAGATSYNEQFF
TGTGCCAGCAGTCTAGTAGCGGGGGCTACTTCCTACAATGAGCAGTTCTTC
>TRBJ2-2|TRBV24-1|NA|NA
CATSARGGNTGELFF
TGTGCCACCAGTGCTAGGGGGGGGAACACCGGGGAGCTGTTTTTT
>TRBJ2-7|TRBV4-1|NA|many
CASSQDQGRGYEQYF
TGCGCCAGCAGCCAAGATCAGGGGCGCGGCTACGAGCAGTACTTC
>TRBJ2-1|TRBV9|TRBD2|few
CASSPRLAGLNEQFF
TGTGCCAGCAGCCCCAGACTAGCGGGATTGAATGAGCAGTTCTTC
>TRBJ1-1|TRBV20-1|NA|few
CSARPFPTDAVEAFF
TGCAGTGCTAGGCCCTTCCCGACAGACGCAGTTGAAGCTTTCTTT
>TRBJ2-6|TRBV4-2|NA|NA
CASSRTGLSSGANVLTF
TGTGCCAGCAGCCGTACAGGATTAAGCTCTGGGGCCAACGTCCTGACTTTC
>TRBJ2-5|TRBV7-7|TRBD1|many
CASSPNDRGLETQYF
TGTGCTAGCAGCCCCAATGACAGGGGGCTCGAGACCCAGTACTTC
>TRBJ2-5|TRBV7-2|TRBD1|NA
CASSSGGQETQYF
TGTGCCAGCAGCTCAGGGGGACAAGAGACCCAGTACTTC
>TRBJ2-3|TRBV7-2|NA|many
CASSSTRGTDTQYF
TGTGCCAGCAGCTCCACCCGGGGCACAGATACGCAGTATTTT
>TRBJ2-7|TRBV2|NA|few
CASSEDSSYEQYF
TGTGCCAGCAGTGAAGACAGTTCCTACGAGCAGTACTTC
>TRBJ1-1|TRBV6-1|TRBD1|many
CASRTGAGTEAFF
TGTGCCAGCAGGACAGGGGCCGGGACTGAAGCTTTCTTT
>TRBJ1-1|TRBV5-1|NA|many
CASSLATENTEAFF
TGCGCCAGCAGCTTGGCCACAGAGAACACTGAAGCTTTCTTT
>TRBJ2-7|TRBV12-3/TRBV12-4|TRBD1|few
CASSSSGTGDTYEQYF
TGTGCCAGCAGTTCGTCCGGGACAGGGGATACCTACGAGCAGTACTTC
>TRBJ2-3|TRBV7-9|TRBD2|many
CASSSLAGGPSDTQYF
TGTGCCAGCAGCTCTCTAGCGGGAGGGCCTTCAGATACGCAGTATTTT
>TRBJ2-1|TRBV12-3/TRBV12-4|TRBD2|many
CASSLLGTSGNNEQFF
TGTGCCAGCAGTTTGCTCGGGACTAGCGGAAACAATGAGCAGTTCTTC
>TRBJ2-2|TRBV10-2|TRBD1|many
CASRQGARGTGELFF
TGCGCCAGCAGACAGGGGGCGCGGGGCACCGGGGAGCTGTTTTTT
>TRBJ2-7|TRBV5-1|TRBD2|many
CASSLLGLVPTEQYF
TGCGCCAGCAGCCTACTTGGACTAGTTCCCACCGAGCAGTACTTC
>TRBJ2-5|TRBV20-1|TRBD2|NA
CSAKRGGQETQYF
TGCAGTGCTAAGCGGGGGGGACAAGAGACCCAGTACTTC
>TRBJ2-3|TRBV20-1|TRBD1|few
CSASQQGRRRDTQYF
TGCAGTGCTAGTCAACAGGGGAGAAGACGAGATACGCAGTATTTT
>TRBJ2-7|TRBV28|NA|few
CASIEGLSSYEQYF
TGTGCCAGCATCGAGGGATTGAGCTCCTACGAGCAGTACTTC
>TRBJ2-3|TRBV14|NA|NA
CASSQLRGVGTDTQYF
TGTGCCAGCAGCCAACTCCGCGGGGTCGGCACAGATACGCAGTATTTT
>TRBJ2-7|TRBV28|NA|NA
CASSLSPGRRRSYEQYF
TGTGCCAGCAGTTTAAGTCCCGGCCGCAGGCGGTCCTACGAGCAGTACTTC
>TRBJ2-3|TRBV12-3/TRBV12-4|NA|NA
CASSRVGRNTQYF
TGTGCCAGCAGCCGTGTAGGGCGAAATACGCAGTATTTT
>TRBJ2-1|TRBV3-1|NA|NA
CASSQDGGSSYNEQFF
TGTGCCAGCAGCCAAGATGGGGGTTCCTCCTACAATGAGCAGTTCTTC
>TRBJ1-5|TRBV12-3/TRBV12-4|NA|NA
CASSSAKVGPQHF
TGTGCCAGCAGTTCAGCGAAGGTGGGGCCCCAGCATTTT
>TRBJ1-1|TRBV12-3/TRBV12-4|TRBD1|NA
CASRSDRVGTEAFF
TGTGCCAGCAGGTCCGACAGGGTCGGGACTGAAGCGTTCTTT
>TRBJ2-1|TRBV7-3|TRBD2|NA
CASSLRPAGGGNEQFF
TGTGCCAGCAGCTTAAGACCAGCGGGAGGGGGTAATGAGCAGTTCTTC
>TRBJ2-3|TRBV29-1|NA|many
CSVGGAERTDTQYF
TGCAGCGTTGGGGGAGCGGAGCGCACAGATACGCAGTATTTT
>TRBJ2-3|TRBV10-1|TRBD1|NA
CASSESGTGGDTQYF
TGCGCCAGCAGTGAGTCGGGGACAGGGGGGGATACGCAGTATTTT
>TRBJ2-7|TRBV12-3/TRBV12-4|NA|NA
CASSFGTPSYEQYF
TGTGCCAGCAGTTTCGGGACACCTTCCTACGAGCAGTACTTC
>TRBJ2-4|TRBV28|TRBD2|few
CASSYGLGRENIQYF
TGTGCCAGCAGTTACGGGTTGGGGAGGGAAAACATTCAGTACTTC
>TRBJ2-5|TRBV7-9|NA|many
CASSYLTETQYF
TGTGCCAGCAGCTACCTGACGGAGACCCAGTACTTC